One and the same sample provided the 6 T cell receptor beta chains below, sequenced in a study of cytomegalovirus exposure and HLA in healthy donors. The PCR ran on 60 Vbeta and 13 Jbeta primers. The assay was immunoSEQ multiplex PCR, and TCRdb's table has in-frame clones only and misses some. The sample shows roughly 150,000 clones, about four fifths of them seen only once. The sequenced sample consisted of PBMCs. All receptors derive from a male donor in good health and CMV-seropositive.

This clone was seen only once. The V gene is TRBV19, the J gene TRBJ1-5; possible D gene TRBD1, 5 bases. With 3 bases removed from V and 3 bases from J, the gap between germline ends came to 9 bases. The CDR3 consists of 14 residues. The V gene's germline CDR1 is LNHDA and CDR2 SQIVND (reference sequence). The CDR3 nucleotides are TGTGCCAGTAGTATCACAGGCCACAATCAGCCCCAGCATTTT. It encodes CASSITGHNQPQHF.

V and J are TRBV9 and TRBJ2-7; unclear D gene. From germline, CDR1 is SGDLS and CDR2 YYNGEE. There are 14 residues in the CDR3. Trimming took off 0 bases at V and 1 base at J, with 8 bases between the two ends. The CDR3 protein is CASSVDGRSYEQYF. The CDR3 bases are TGTGCCAGCAGCGTAGACGGTCGTTCCTACGAGCAGTACTTC.

The chain couples TRBV5-1 to TRBJ2-1; D not certain. Germline V gives CDR1 SGHRS, CDR2 YFSETQ. The length of the CDR3 is 15 residues. V was pared by 1 base and J by 6 bases, with 14 bases between. The CDR3 spells CASSLIPVGRNEQFF. CDR3 coding DNA: TGCGCCAGCAGCTTGATTCCAGTTGGGCGCAATGAGCAGTTCTTC.

The chain recombines TRBV28 with TRBJ2-5; D possibly corresponds to TRBD1 (6 bases). The germline gives CDR1 MDHEN, CDR2 SYDVKM. Trimming shortened V by 4 bases and J by 1 base, and 16 bases separated the two germline ends. The CDR3 has 16 amino acids. CDR3 amino acids: CASSSLLQGPQETQYF. In nucleotides, the CDR3 is TGTGCCAGCAGTTCACTGTTACAGGGCCCCCAAGAGACCCAGTACTTC. The variable domain in full, completed from reference TRBV28 and TRBJ2-5, reads DVKVTQSSRYLVKRTGEKVFLECVQDMDHENMFWYRQDPGLGLRLIYFSYDVKMKEKGDIPEGYSVSREKKERFSLILESASTNQTSMYLCASSSLLQGPQETQYFGPGTRLLVL.

This chain links TRBV4-3 with TRBJ2-5; 11 bases agree with TRBD2. The CDR3 extends over 16 amino acids. CDR1 is LGHNA and CDR2 is YSLEER in the germline V gene. Trimming took 3 bases from V and 2 from J; bases not matched to a gene: 5. CDR3 region: CASSQLASGRQETQYF. Here the CDR3 DNA reads TGCGCCAGCAGCCAGTTAGCTAGCGGGAGGCAAGAGACCCAGTACTTC.

This chain links TRBV11-2 with TRBJ2-3; D possibly corresponds to TRBD2 (6 bases). The CDR3 is 13 residues long. Germline CDR1 is SGHAT and CDR2 is FQNNGV. V shed 5 bases and J shed 3 bases, with 9 bases lying between them. CDR3 loop: CASSLAGTDTQYF. The CDR3 DNA reads TGTGCCAGCAGCCTGGCGGGAACAGATACGCAGTATTTT.